What follows are 13 T cell receptor beta chains derived from one specimen sequenced in a study of blood T cell repertoires in COVID-19. TCRdb keeps only in-frame clones here, not all; method: immunoSEQ multiplex PCR. The top ten hold around 0.84% of the sample, which has under 250,000 clones, 80% to 95% seen once. Sequencing was carried out using peripheral blood. These receptors came from a man aged 55 to 70 with COVID-19, enrolled during active disease.

The chain has TRBV18 and TRBJ2-7; D not certain. Germline V CDR1 and CDR2: KGHSH, LQKENI. The ends were cut back, 5 bases at V and 3 bases at J, with 14 bases in the middle. The CDR3 is 14 amino acids. CDR3 nucleotide sequence: TGTGCCAGCTCAACCGGTGCGGAGAACTACGAGCAGTACTTC. Amino acids: CASSTGAENYEQYF.

The CDR3 region is CASTRTSGINEQFF. The CDR3 DNA follows: TGTGCCAGCACTCGGACTAGCGGGATCAATGAGCAGTTCTTC. V gene TRBV3-1 (or the pseudogene TRBV3-2) combines with J gene TRBJ2-1; 12 bases line up with TRBD2. J gave up 6 bases and V 7 bases, and 4 bases lay outside the gene matches. Germline V gene lookup returns CDR1 LGHDT and CDR2 YNNKEL (reference sequence). CDR3 length: 14 residues.

The chain is built from TRBV12-5 and TRBJ1-1, with D possibly matching TRBD1 (5 bases). CDR1 and CDR2 from the germline V gene are LGHNT and FRNRAP. V gave up 2 bases and J gave up 0 bases, with 10 bases separating them. This CDR3 spans 15 amino acids. The CDR3 DNA is TGTGCTAGTGGTTTGCCCCAGGGAATGAACACTGAAGCTTTCTTT. This encodes CASGLPQGMNTEAFF.

The chain links TRBV7-8 to TRBJ1-1; 8 bases match TRBD1. This CDR3 has 15 amino acids. Germline V gene lookup returns CDR1 SGHVS and CDR2 FQNEAQ. J gave up 2 bases and V 10 bases, and 12 bases lay outside the gene matches. The CDR3 spells CATQPNRGVNTEAFF. The CDR3 DNA is TGTGCCACTCAGCCAAACAGGGGGGTCAACACTGAAGCTTTCTTT.

The CDR3 nucleotides read TGTGCCAGCAGTTCCCCGCGACAGGGCACCTACGAGCAGTACTTC. Its protein is CASSSPRQGTYEQYF. The chain recombines TRBV6-1 with TRBJ2-7, with 7 nucleotides matching TRBD1. Germline V lookup: CDR1 MNHNS, CDR2 SASEGT. The CDR3 is 15 amino acids. The junction had 9 bases not matched to a gene; V was cut back by 5 bases and J by 2 bases.

The chain joins TRBV7-9 to TRBJ2-2; D uncertain. The CDR3 runs 15 residues. CDR1 and CDR2 from the germline V gene are SEHNR and FQNEAQ (reference sequence). V lost 6 bases to trimming and J lost 4 bases, with 15 bases between them. The CDR3 DNA sequence: TGTGCCAGCAGGGCCGTGGGCTCGGTCACCGGGGAGCTGTTTTTT. Translating gives CASRAVGSVTGELFF.

V usage is TRBV5-1 and J usage is TRBJ2-1; the D gene is possibly TRBD2 (6 bases). The germline V gene has CDR1 SGHRS and CDR2 YFSETQ. CDR3 size: 18 residues. V gave up 4 bases and J gave up 0 bases, with 20 bases separating them. The CDR3 protein is CASSPSSSVGSSYNEQFF. DNA for the CDR3: TGCGCCAGCAGCCCCTCATCTAGCGTTGGGAGCTCCTACAATGAGCAGTTCTTC.

The gene calls are TRBV11-2 and TRBJ2-1, with TRBD2 matching over 8 bases. CDR3 length: 15 amino acids. V was clipped by 6 bases and J by 1 base; unmatched bases: 5. Germline V gene lookup returns CDR1 SGHAT and CDR2 FQNNGV. The DNA of the CDR3 is TGTGCCAGCAGTCTAGCGGGCATATCCTACAATGAGCAGTTCTTC. It specifies CASSLAGISYNEQFF.

V is TRBV7-9 and J is TRBJ2-1; TRBD1 matches 8 bases. Trimming at V came to 2 bases and at J to 3 bases, leaving 6 bases not matched to a gene. The CDR3 is 16 amino acids. Germline V gene sequence: CDR1 SEHNR, CDR2 FQNEAQ (reference sequence). CDR3 DNA: TGTGCCAGCAGCTTATCCGGACAGGGCCTCTACAATGAGCAGTTCTTC. Translated, it gives CASSLSGQGLYNEQFF.

V gene TRBV5-4 combines with J gene TRBJ2-7; possibly TRBD1 for D (6 bases). The ends were cut back, 2 bases at V and 0 bases at J, with 9 bases in the middle. The CDR3 spans 14 residues. Germline assignment: CDR1 SGHNT and CDR2 YYREEE (reference sequence). This chain's CDR3 is CASSFSGVSYEQYF. DNA of the CDR3: TGTGCCAGCAGCTTTTCAGGGGTCTCCTACGAGCAGTACTTC.

The chain links TRBV6-5 to TRBJ1-2, with D perhaps matching TRBD1 (5 bases). CDR1 is MNHEY and CDR2 is SVGAGI in the germline V gene. The CDR3 extends over 14 amino acids. V was trimmed by 5 bases and J by 4 bases, leaving 14 bases between them. In DNA form, the CDR3 reads TGTGCCAGCAGTCCAAGGGGCTCTATCTATGGCTACACCTTC. Translating gives CASSPRGSIYGYTF.

The chain combines TRBV6-2 or TRBV6-3 with TRBJ1-5, with TRBD1 matching over 8 bases. CDR1 is MNHEY and CDR2 is SVGEGT in the germline V gene. The CDR3 is made up of 17 amino acids. The ends lost 4 bases at V and 6 bases at J; junction bases unmatched: 14. DNA for the CDR3: TGTGCCAGCAGTTTAACCCTCGACAGGGGAGGGAGTCAGCCCCAGCATTTT. Its translation is CASSLTLDRGGSQPQHF.

The chain employs TRBV5-1 and TRBJ2-3; 8 bases fit TRBD2. Germline CDR1 and CDR2: SGHRS and YFSETQ. V lost 4 bases, J lost 0 bases, and 7 bases stayed unmatched. CDR3 length: 16 amino acids. The CDR3 reads CASSPLAGPSTDTQYF. CDR3 sequence (DNA): TGCGCCAGCAGCCCATTAGCGGGGCCTAGCACAGATACGCAGTATTTT.